A selection of T cell receptor beta chains follows, all from one sample in a study of T cell responses to AZD1222 COVID-19 vaccine. Data came from immunoSEQ multiplex PCR; TCRdb stores just in-frame clones and leaves some out. The table records about 100,000 clones, just under 90% of them present only once. This material consisted of peripheral blood, taken on day 0 of AZD1222 vaccination. The receptors come from an adult in good health. Each CDR3 is given with its conserved first and last residue. The D gene is left open where the match is weak. Where a row states a size, it is once, few, many or the class of an expanded clone; other rows omit it.

cdr3_length	v_call	j_call	clone_size	d_call	cdr3_nt	cdr3_aa
14	TRBV11-2	TRBJ2-5	NA	TRBD2	TGTGCCAGCAGCTTAACACTAGCGGAAGAGACCCAGTACTTC	CASSLTLAEETQYF
14	TRBV18	TRBJ2-5	few	NA	TGTGCCAGCTCACCGGGGGTGATCCAAGAGACCCAGTACTTC	CASSPGVIQETQYF
15	TRBV25-1	TRBJ1-1	NA	NA	TGTGCCAGCAGTGAAAGGTCAGGGGTGAACACTGAAGCTTTCTTT	CASSERSGVNTEAFF
13	TRBV30	TRBJ2-3	NA	TRBD1	TGTGCCTCGGGACAGAAGAGCACAGATACGCAGTATTTT	CASGQKSTDTQYF
15	TRBV7-2	TRBJ2-5	once	NA	TGTGCCAGCAGCTTAGGTGGTGTCGGGTTGGAGACCCAGTACTTC	CASSLGGVGLETQYF
15	TRBV7-9	TRBJ1-2	NA	TRBD1	TGTGCCAGCAGCTTACCGGGACAGGGGAACTATGGCTACACCTTC	CASSLPGQGNYGYTF
15	TRBV18	TRBJ2-7	NA	TRBD2	TGTGCCAGCTCACCACTAGAGCGGGAGGGCTCCGAGCAGTACTTC	CASSPLEREGSEQYF
15	TRBV10-3	TRBJ1-5	NA	TRBD1	TGTGCCATCAGTGAACACCAGGGGGCACGCCAGCCCCAGCATTTT	CAISEHQGARQPQHF
14	TRBV13	TRBJ1-4	NA	TRBD1	TGTGCCAGCAGCCAGACAGGGGGTAATGAAAAACTGTTTTTT	CASSQTGGNEKLFF
13	TRBV12-5	TRBJ2-3	NA	NA	TGTGCTAGTGGTTCGGACTGGACAGATACGCAGTATTTT	CASGSDWTDTQYF
14	TRBV7-9	TRBJ1-1	once	NA	TGTGCCAGCAGCTTCGTGGACCTCAACACTGAAGCTTTCTTT	CASSFVDLNTEAFF
12	TRBV29-1	TRBJ1-2	once	NA	TGCAGCGTTGATGCCAAACCAGGGGGCTACACCTTC	CSVDAKPGGYTF
14	TRBV18	TRBJ2-1	NA	NA	TGTGCCAGCTCACGACTACAGGGTAGCAATGAGCAGTTCTTC	CASSRLQGSNEQFF
14	TRBV21-1	TRBJ1-2	NA	NA	TGTGCCAGCAGCGGGCTTCGTATCTCCTATGGCTACACCTTC	CASSGLRISYGYTF
17	TRBV18	TRBJ2-7	NA	TRBD2	TGTGCCAGCTCACCAAGCGGGAAGCTAGCGGGAGAGGACGAGCAGTACTTC	CASSPSGKLAGEDEQYF
16	TRBV7-9	TRBJ1-6	NA	NA	TGTGCCAGCAGCTCGGGACCCACCGCGGATAATTCACCCCTCCACTTT	CASSSGPTADNSPLHF
16	TRBV7-2	TRBJ2-1	NA	NA	TGTGCCAGCAGCTTAGCAACGGGGACATATGGGGGTTCGCAGTTCTTC	CASSLATGTYGGSQFF
15	TRBV6-5	TRBJ1-2	NA	NA	TGTGCCAGCAGTTACTCGTGGCGGGGGGCGCAAGGCTACACCTTC	CASSYSWRGAQGYTF
14	TRBV6-5	TRBJ1-3	few	NA	TGTGCCATCCGGGGGGCCTCCTCTGGAAACACCATATATTTT	CAIRGASSGNTIYF
14	TRBV15	TRBJ1-5	NA	TRBD1	TGTGCCACCAGCCGGGACAGTAGCAATCAGCCCCAGCATTTT	CATSRDSSNQPQHF
15	TRBV7-2	TRBJ1-5	NA	NA	TGTGCCAGCAGCTTAGTTGGGCAGGGGAATCAGCCCCAGCATTTT	CASSLVGQGNQPQHF
20	TRBV7-5	TRBJ2-7	few	NA	TGTGCCAGAAGCTTAGCGGGTCGCACTAGCGGGGGAATAACCGCCTACGAGCAGTACTTC	CARSLAGRTSGGITAYEQYF
12	TRBV18	TRBJ2-7	NA	NA	TGTGCCAGCTCACCACGGGGGTACGAGCAGTACTTC	CASSPRGYEQYF
14	TRBV6-2/TRBV6-3	TRBJ2-5	NA	NA	TGTGCCAGCAACCCCCGATGGTACCAAGAGACCCAGTACTTC	CASNPRWYQETQYF
15	TRBV18	TRBJ2-7	once	TRBD1	TGTGCCAGCTCATCCAATTTACAGGGGGCCCACGAGCAGTACTTC	CASSSNLQGAHEQYF
14	TRBV19	TRBJ2-3	NA	NA	TGTGCCAGTAGACTCGAGCAGGGCACAGATACGCAGTATTTT	CASRLEQGTDTQYF
15	TRBV5-4	TRBJ2-7	NA	TRBD1	TGTGCCAGCAGCCCGGGTCGGGGACAGGGCTACGAGCAGTACTTC	CASSPGRGQGYEQYF
16	TRBV7-6	TRBJ2-7	NA	NA	TGTGCCAGCAGCTTAGCCCACGGACAGCTTTCCTACGAGCAGTACTTC	CASSLAHGQLSYEQYF
13	TRBV7-3	TRBJ2-1	NA	NA	TGTGCCAGCAGCTTTTCAGGGGCCAATGAGCAGTTCTTC	CASSFSGANEQFF
16	TRBV4-2	TRBJ2-7	NA	TRBD1	TGTGCCAGCAGCCAAACTGCCGGGACAGGACCCTACGAGCAGTACTTC	CASSQTAGTGPYEQYF
16	TRBV4-1	TRBJ1-3	NA	NA	TGCGCCAGCAGCCAAGGGGGGCGGGCGGCTGGAAACACCATATATTTT	CASSQGGRAAGNTIYF
15	TRBV7-3	TRBJ2-1	NA	NA	TGTGCCAGCAGCCCAGGGGAGGGGTTGTACAATGAGCAGTTCTTC	CASSPGEGLYNEQFF
13	TRBV5-5	TRBJ1-2	NA	NA	TGTGCCAGCAGCTTGGCAACTAACTATGGCTACACCTTC	CASSLATNYGYTF
14	TRBV9	TRBJ2-3	NA	NA	TGTGCCAGCAGCGTAGTGCCCAGCACAGATACGCAGTATTTT	CASSVVPSTDTQYF
16	TRBV27	TRBJ2-1	NA	TRBD1	TGTGCCAGCAGTTTATATGGGGACAGGGTTTTCGATGAGCAGTTCTTC	CASSLYGDRVFDEQFF
20	TRBV9	TRBJ2-2	NA	TRBD2	TGTGCCAGCAGCGTAAGGGACTTAAGAGGTGGACTAGCGGGACACGGGGAGCTGTTTTTT	CASSVRDLRGGLAGHGELFF
14	TRBV7-7	TRBJ1-2	NA	TRBD1	TGTGCCATCGAGGGGGACAGTTCTAACTATGGCTACACCTTC	CAIEGDSSNYGYTF
13	TRBV3-1/TRBV3-2	TRBJ2-7	NA	NA	TGTGCCAGCAGCCAAGTCGCGGGTCGGAAGCAGTACTTC	CASSQVAGRKQYF
13	TRBV12-3/TRBV12-4	TRBJ1-2	NA	TRBD1	TGTGCCAGCAGTTCTGCCAGGGGGACTGGCTACACCTTC	CASSSARGTGYTF
14	TRBV19	TRBJ2-3	NA	NA	TGTGCCAGTAGTATCGGGACAAACACAGATACGCAGTATTTT	CASSIGTNTDTQYF
13	TRBV3-1/TRBV3-2	TRBJ2-3	once	NA	TGTGCCAGCAGCCAGGACATCACAGATACGCAGTATTTT	CASSQDITDTQYF
15	TRBV7-3	TRBJ2-1	NA	NA	TGTGCCAGCAGTCCATACTGGGACCCGTACAATGAGCAGTTCTTC	CASSPYWDPYNEQFF
13	TRBV2	TRBJ2-5	NA	TRBD1	TGTGCCAGCAGGGGGACAGGAAAAGAGACCCAGTACTTC	CASRGTGKETQYF
11	TRBV19	TRBJ2-5	NA	NA	TGTGCCAGTAGTATGGAAGAGACCCAGTACTTC	CASSMEETQYF
15	TRBV6-2/TRBV6-3	TRBJ2-7	NA	TRBD2	TGTGCCAGCAGCCAACCATCAGGACTAGCGGGCAGGCAGTACTTC	CASSQPSGLAGRQYF
14	TRBV4-3	TRBJ1-2	once	NA	TGCGCCAGCAGCCATGCTGACAGAAACTATGGCTACACCTTC	CASSHADRNYGYTF
15	TRBV27	TRBJ2-3	NA	NA	TGTGCCAGCAGTTTATCTTTTTTTGTTACGGATACGCAGTATTTT	CASSLSFFVTDTQYF
15	TRBV3-1/TRBV3-2	TRBJ2-5	once	TRBD2	TGTGCCAGCAGCCAAGTTAGCGGGAGGAGTGAGACCCAGTACTTC	CASSQVSGRSETQYF
17	TRBV19	TRBJ2-4	once	NA	TGTGCCAGTACCGCATCCCGAGGGGCGAGAGCCAAAAACATTCAGTACTTC	CASTASRGARAKNIQYF
16	TRBV4-1	TRBJ1-1	NA	TRBD1	TGCGCCAGCAGCCATCACCCGGGACAGGTGAACACTGAAGCTTTCTTT	CASSHHPGQVNTEAFF
17	TRBV6-2/TRBV6-3	TRBJ2-7	NA	TRBD2	TGTGCCAGCAGTTACTCCTTAACAAGGGAGGGGACTTACGAGCAGTACTTC	CASSYSLTREGTYEQYF
16	TRBV27	TRBJ2-3	NA	TRBD2	TGTGCCAGCAGTGGGGCGGGGGGCATTGGCACAGATACGCAGTATTTT	CASSGAGGIGTDTQYF
15	TRBV5-4	TRBJ2-1	NA	NA	TGTGCCAGCAGCCTCGCTGGGGGGAACTACAATGAGCAGTTCTTC	CASSLAGGNYNEQFF
17	TRBV5-6	TRBJ2-1	NA	NA	TGTGCCAGCAGCTTGGACCCCCGGGACTGGCATTACAATGAGCAGTTCTTC	CASSLDPRDWHYNEQFF
15	TRBV19	TRBJ1-4	NA	NA	TGTGCCAGTAGTATGACATCCGGGGTTAGTGAAAAACTGTTTTTT	CASSMTSGVSEKLFF
18	TRBV12-5	TRBJ2-1	NA	TRBD1	TGTGCTAGTGGTTTGGTAGCGCAGGGGGCGAATACCTACAATGAGCAGTTCTTC	CASGLVAQGANTYNEQFF
15	TRBV10-3	TRBJ2-1	NA	TRBD1	TGTGCCATCAGTTTGGGGGGACAGGGGATATTTGAGCAGTTCTTC	CAISLGGQGIFEQFF
14	TRBV30	TRBJ2-2	NA	NA	TGTGCCTGGACTCGACAGGACCCGCCCGGGGAGCTGTTTTTT	CAWTRQDPPGELFF